These 16 T cell receptor beta chains originate from one sample sequenced in a study of shared clonotypes between healthy human individuals. TCRdb's copy holds only in-frame clones and misses some; the assay was immunoSEQ multiplex PCR. The repertoire includes around 2.1 million clones, under 95% of them detected once, and roughly 1.8% sits in the top ten. It was CD45RO-negative cells, positively selected for CCR7, that made up naive CD8 cells, with terminally differentiated effector memory CD45RA+ cells excluded. Sequenced: naive CD8+ T cells from PBMCs. The receptors come from a man aged 18 to 35 in good health. Some clones in this sample may be carry-over from other donors' samples.

The chain joins TRBV4-3 to TRBJ1-2, with 11 positions matching TRBD1. The CDR3 spans 13 residues. Trimming at V came to 5 bases and at J to 6 bases, leaving 2 bases not matched to a gene. Germline CDR1 is LGHNA and CDR2 is YSLEER. This chain's CDR3 is CASSWTGGDGYTF. The CDR3 coding sequence is TGCGCCAGCAGCTGGACAGGGGGCGATGGCTACACCTTC.

The chain combines TRBV19 with TRBJ2-7; 7 bases fit TRBD1. The CDR3 is made up of 12 amino acids. The trim removed 10 bases at V and 3 bases at J, leaving 6 bases unmatched. From germline, CDR1 is LNHDA and CDR2 SQIVND (reference sequence). CDR3 loop: CATGTENYEQYF. As DNA, the CDR3 is TGTGCCACCGGGACAGAAAACTACGAGCAGTACTTC.

The rearrangement links TRBV19 to TRBJ1-1; D remains unclear. The germline V and J ends were trimmed by 1 base and 6 bases, with 12 bases remaining between them. CDR3 length: 14 amino acids. The germline V gene has CDR1 LNHDA and CDR2 SQIVND (reference sequence). CDR3 DNA sequence: TGTGCCAGTAGTATAGCTGCCACCTGGCCTGAAGCTTTCTTT. It codes for CASSIAATWPEAFF.

This clone was counted only a few times. The V gene is TRBV30, the J gene TRBJ1-4, with D uncertain. The CDR3 covers 12 residues. Trimming removed 0 bases at V and 11 bases at J, with 10 bases between. Germline assignment: CDR1 GTSNPN and CDR2 SVGIG (reference sequence). The CDR3: CAWSVGVGKLFF. The CDR3 coding sequence is TGTGCCTGGAGTGTTGGAGTTGGGAAACTGTTTTTT. The full variable domain, rest sourced from reference TRBV30 and TRBJ1-4, is SQTIHQWPATLVQPVGSPLSLECTVEGTSNPNLYWYRQAAGRGLQLLFYSVGIGQISSEVPQNLSASRPQDRQFILSSKKLLLSDSGFYLCAWSVGVGKLFFGSGTQLSVL.

V and J are TRBV10-1 and TRBJ2-5; 7 positions agree with TRBD1. Germline assignment: CDR1 WNHNN and CDR2 SYGVQD (reference sequence). Losses at the gene ends were 7 bases for V and 5 bases for J; bases not matched to a gene: 7. The CDR3 has 13 amino acids. CDR3 residues: CASTTGAGETQYF. The CDR3 region has the DNA TGCGCCAGCACCACAGGGGCTGGGGAGACCCAGTACTTC.

This sequence joins TRBV7-8 and TRBJ2-7; TRBD1 or TRBD2 may be the D gene (6 bases each). This CDR3 spans 15 amino acids. Germline CDR1 reads SGHVS; CDR2 reads FQNEAQ. The V end lost 6 bases, the J end lost 9 bases, and 24 bases lay between the germline ends. As DNA, the CDR3 is TGTGCCAGCAGGGGATCGACAGGAGGGGTTAAAGTGCAGTACTTC. As protein: CASRGSTGGVKVQYF.

J is TRBJ2-2 and V is TRBV6-5; D not resolved. Germline V gene sequence: CDR1 MNHEY, CDR2 SVGAGI. The V end was cut by 2 bases, the J end by 0 bases, with 10 bases between. The CDR3 contains 16 residues. CDR3 in DNA: TGTGCCAGCAGTTACGGAGCGAGAACGAACACCGGGGAGCTGTTTTTT. Translated: CASSYGARTNTGELFF.

This clone showed up just once. The V call is TRBV4-2, the J call TRBJ1-3; D may be TRBD1 (6 bases). V was pared by 2 bases and J by 0 bases, with 11 bases between. The CDR3 runs to 16 residues. Germline values: CDR1 LGHNA, CDR2 YNFKEQ. The CDR3 DNA sequence: TGTGCCAGCAGCCAACCCGGGGGCCTCTCTGGAAACACCATATATTTT. Translated, it gives CASSQPGGLSGNTIYF.

This clone was recorded once. The CDR3 nucleotides read TGCGCCAGCAGCCAGGACAGGGGAGTAACAAGAGACACTGAAGCTTTCTTT. Its translation: CASSQDRGVTRDTEAFF. The chain is built from TRBV4-1 and TRBJ1-1; 9 nucleotides line up with TRBD1. The CDR3 consists of 17 residues. Germline CDR1 reads MGHRA; CDR2 reads YSYEKL. The J segment lost 3 bases and the V segment lost 3 bases, leaving 11 bases of the junction unmatched.

This sequence joins TRBV7-9 and TRBJ2-1, with D possibly matching TRBD1 (7 bases). Germline V lookup: CDR1 SEHNR, CDR2 FQNEAQ (reference sequence). This CDR3 region has 15 residues. Trimming took 0 bases from V and 5 from J, leaving 11 bases between them. In DNA form, the CDR3 reads TGTGCCAGCAGCTTAGCTCAGGGGGAGGACAATGAGCAGTTCTTC. Translated: CASSLAQGEDNEQFF.

The rearrangement links TRBV14 to TRBJ2-7, with a possible D match to TRBD1 (5 bases). Germline V gene data show CDR1 as SGHDN and CDR2 as FVKESK. The V end was cut by 1 base, the J end by 5 bases, with 18 bases between. This CDR3 has 16 amino acids. CDR3 bases: TGTGCCAGCAGCCAAGTAATTCGGCAGGGCCGGGACGAGCAGTACTTC. Its translation is CASSQVIRQGRDEQYF.

The chain combines TRBV7-3 with TRBJ2-7; TRBD2 aligns across 7 bases. The CDR3 totals 13 residues. Germline V gene lookup returns CDR1 SGHTA and CDR2 FQGTGA. V was pared by 5 bases and J by 4 bases, with 5 bases of the junction left unmatched. CDR3 residues: CASSRGLGYEQYF. The CDR3 DNA reads as TGTGCCAGCAGCCGTGGACTAGGGTACGAGCAGTACTTC.

This chain links TRBV19 with TRBJ2-7; D not certain. The V and J ends lost 7 bases and 4 bases respectively, with 14 bases between them. The CDR3 contains 13 residues. CDR1 LNHDA and CDR2 SQIVND come from the germline V gene (reference sequence). The CDR3 nucleotides are TGTGCCAGTACCTCTGCGCAGGAATACGAGCAGTACTTC. The encoded protein is CASTSAQEYEQYF.

The chain recombines TRBV5-6 with TRBJ2-5; the match to TRBD2 covers 8 bases. The CDR3 spans 15 residues. CDR1 is SGHDT and CDR2 is YYEEEE in the germline V gene. Unmatched junction bases numbered 6, after V lost 0 bases and J lost 5 bases. In DNA, the CDR3 is TGTGCCAGCAGCTTGGAAGGGACTAGGGGGGAGACCCAGTACTTC. It encodes CASSLEGTRGETQYF. Filled out from reference TRBV5-6 and TRBJ2-5, the complete variable domain reads DAGVTQSPTHLIKTRGQQVTLRCSPKSGHDTVSWYQQALGQGPQFIFQYYEEEERQRGNFPDRFSGHQFPNYSSELNVNALLLGDSALYLCASSLEGTRGETQYFGPGTRLLVL.

With regard to this clone: Other DNA sequences from this sample encode an identical CDR3 as well. CDR3 nucleotides: TGTGCCAGCAGTCCCTCTGCGGGAGAGGTCACCGGGGAGCTGTTTTTT. Translation: CASSPSAGEVTGELFF. This chain links TRBV27 with TRBJ2-2; 7 bases fit TRBD2. The V segment lost 5 bases and the J segment 4 bases; nucleotides outside the gene matches: 10. There are 16 residues in the CDR3. The germline gives CDR1 MNHEY, CDR2 SMNVEV (reference sequence).

Details on this clone: The same CDR3 is also encoded by other DNA sequences in this sample. The CDR3 is CASSYLGRAYEQYF. The CDR3 DNA reads TGTGCCAGCAGTTACTTGGGACGGGCCTACGAGCAGTACTTC. The chain joins TRBV6-5 to TRBJ2-7, with D possibly called TRBD1 or TRBD2 (5 bases each). CDR1 is MNHEY, CDR2 SVGAGI, per germline. The CDR3 runs 14 residues. V shed 1 base and J shed 2 bases, with 9 bases lying between them.